These 32 T cell receptor beta chains originate from one sample sequenced in a study of blood T cell repertoires in COVID-19. The method was immunoSEQ multiplex PCR; TCRdb's version includes in-frame clones alone and lacks a portion of them. The data contain around 250,000 clones, about 80% of them seen just once; the ten biggest clones take up 15%. Sequences were obtained from PBMCs or T cells enriched from blood (not recorded which). These receptors all stem from a man in his forties who had recovered from COVID-19.

This clone has only a few counts. In the same sample, other DNA sequences code for this CDR3. The chain links TRBV7-9 to TRBJ2-7, with D unclear. The CDR3 runs to 11 residues. Germline lookup yields CDR1 SEHNR and CDR2 FQNEAQ (reference sequence). V lost 5 bases and J lost 2, with 4 bases in between. CDR3 amino acids: CASSPAYEQYF. In DNA, the CDR3 is TGTGCCAGCAGCCCCGCCTACGAGCAGTACTTC.

The chain carries TRBV2 and TRBJ2-2, with 9 positions matching TRBD2. V lost 7 bases and J lost 5; bases outside the gene matches: 5. The CDR3 extends over 14 amino acids. Germline V gene data show CDR1 as SNHLY and CDR2 as FYNNEI. For the CDR3, the DNA is TGTGCCAGCAAAGGGACTAGCCTAACCGGGGAGCTGTTTTTT. As protein: CASKGTSLTGELFF.

The genes are TRBV18 and TRBJ1-2, with 12 bases identical to TRBD1. Losses at the gene ends were 4 bases for V and 7 bases for J; bases not matched to a gene: 4. CDR1 is KGHSH, CDR2 LQKENI, per germline. This CDR3 has 14 residues. CDR3 in amino acids: CASSLGQGAGGYTF. The CDR3 region has the DNA TGTGCCAGCTCACTGGGACAGGGGGCAGGTGGCTACACCTTC.

This chain joins TRBV6-2 or TRBV6-3 and TRBJ2-7; 9 bases match TRBD1. J lost 4 bases, V lost 2 bases, and 9 bases had no gene match. CDR3 size: 16 residues. Germline assignment: CDR1 MNHEY and CDR2 SVGEGT. The CDR3 loop is CASSYLLQGARYEQYF. The DNA of the CDR3 is TGTGCCAGCAGTTACCTATTACAGGGGGCGCGGTACGAGCAGTACTTC.

This chain uses TRBV5-4 with TRBJ1-2; D is undetermined. This CDR3 contains 14 residues. Germline assignment: CDR1 SGHNT and CDR2 YYREEE (reference sequence). With 9 bases removed from V and 1 base from J, the gap between germline ends came to 16 bases. The CDR3 region is CATKGQANNYGYTF. In nucleotides, the CDR3 is TGTGCCACCAAAGGTCAGGCCAATAACTATGGCTACACCTTC. Complete variable domain (other parts from reference TRBV5-4 and TRBJ1-2): ETGVTQSPTHLIKTRGQQVTLRCSSQSGHNTVSWYQQALGQGPQFIFQYYREEENGRGNFPPRFSGLQFPNYSSELNVNALELDDSALYLCATKGQANNYGYTFGSGTRLTVV.

This CDR3 is CSVDGQTSTDTQYF. CDR3 sequence (DNA): TGCAGCGTTGACGGTCAGACTAGCACAGATACGCAGTATTTT. The chain couples TRBV29-1 to TRBJ2-3; unclear D gene. V was pared by 3 bases and J by 0 bases, with 10 bases between. CDR1 is SQVTM and CDR2 is ANQGSEA in the germline V gene. The CDR3 totals 14 residues.

The genes are TRBV3-1 (or the pseudogene TRBV3-2) and TRBJ2-1; TRBD2 matches at 11 bases. With V trimmed by 4 bases and J by 5 bases, 7 bases remained unmatched. The CDR3 length is 16 residues. The germline gives CDR1 LGHDT, CDR2 YNNKEL (reference sequence). The CDR3 DNA sequence: TGTGCCAGCAGCCCGCACGGACTAGCGGGTGACAATGAGCAGTTCTTC. Translating gives CASSPHGLAGDNEQFF.

CDR3 in amino acids: CASSESPGSTQETQYF. The CDR3 DNA is TGTGCCAGCAGTGAATCCCCAGGGTCAACCCAAGAGACCCAGTACTTC. The V call is TRBV25-1, the J call TRBJ2-5; D may be TRBD1 (5 bases). The V gene's germline CDR1 is MGHDK and CDR2 SYGVNS. The CDR3 is 16 residues long. V lost 1 base and J 1 base, leaving 13 bases between the germline ends.

J is TRBJ1-5 and V is TRBV2; a possible D gene is TRBD1 (6 bases). The CDR3 totals 13 residues. Trimming took off 1 base at V and 12 bases at J, with 13 bases between the two ends. CDR1 is SNHLY, CDR2 FYNNEI, per germline. The chain's CDR3 is CASSEGEGVNQHF. CDR3 sequence (DNA): TGTGCCAGCAGTGAAGGGGAGGGGGTGAACCAGCATTTT.

This rearrangement joins TRBV7-8 to TRBJ2-3; 9 bases fit TRBD1. The CDR3 has 15 amino acids. Germline assignment: CDR1 SGHVS and CDR2 FQNEAQ. The ends lost 5 bases at V and 5 bases at J; junction bases unmatched: 8. The CDR3 spells CASSTIGQGRDTQYF. CDR3 sequence (DNA): TGTGCCAGCAGCACTATAGGACAGGGGCGAGATACGCAGTATTTT.

J is TRBJ2-5 and V is TRBV6-5, with D maybe TRBD1 (5 bases). Trimming removed 7 bases from V and 1 base from J, with 10 bases in between. CDR1 is MNHEY, CDR2 SVGAGI, per germline. This CDR3 contains 13 residues. CDR3 region: CASTRQIQETQYF. The CDR3 DNA follows: TGTGCCAGCACCCGACAGATCCAAGAGACCCAGTACTTC.

This chain connects TRBV4-3 to TRBJ1-5; D possibly corresponds to TRBD1 (6 bases). Germline values: CDR1 LGHNA, CDR2 YSLEER. The V gene lost 0 bases and the J gene lost 5 bases, with 20 bases spanning the gap. The CDR3 covers 18 residues. The CDR3 nucleotides are TGCGCCAGCAGCCAAGAGGTTGGGGGCAGGGGTTCCTATCAGCCCCAGCATTTT. Translating gives CASSQEVGGRGSYQPQHF.

V gene TRBV5-1 combines with J gene TRBJ1-4; no clear D gene. Germline CDR1 reads SGHRS; CDR2 reads YFSETQ. The CDR3 consists of 16 residues. Trimming took 1 base from V and 4 from J, leaving 14 bases between them. CDR3 DNA: TGCGCCAGCAGCTTGTCGTGGGCAGGTCATAATGAAAAACTGTTTTTT. Protein sequence: CASSLSWAGHNEKLFF.

This chain links TRBV11-2 with TRBJ1-6; 8 positions agree with TRBD1. The ends lost 6 bases at V and 9 bases at J; junction bases unmatched: 7. This CDR3 is 14 amino acids long. Per the germline V gene, CDR1 is SGHAT and CDR2 is FQNNGV. CDR3 sequence (DNA): TGTGCCAGCAGTAAGGACAGGGTGGCTTCACCCCTCCACTTT. It is translated as CASSKDRVASPLHF.

The table lists this clone with a count of one. Written as DNA, the CDR3 is TGCGCCAGCAGCCTGGACCCGGGGATAGCCTATAATTCACCCCTCCACTTT. Translated: CASSLDPGIAYNSPLHF. The chain links TRBV4-1 to TRBJ1-6, with D unresolved. The V and J ends lost 4 bases and 2 bases respectively, with 15 bases between them. The CDR3 has 17 residues. From germline, CDR1 is MGHRA and CDR2 YSYEKL.

This sequence joins TRBV5-1 and TRBJ2-3, with D perhaps matching TRBD2 (5 bases). The ends were cut back, 5 bases at V and 5 bases at J, with 12 bases in the middle. CDR1 is SGHRS, CDR2 YFSETQ, per germline. CDR3 length: 13 amino acids. The chain's CDR3 is CASSDAGLDTQYF. In nucleotides, the CDR3 is TGCGCCAGCAGTGACGCGGGTTTAGATACGCAGTATTTT.

V and J are TRBV29-1 and TRBJ1-2, with 9 bases fitting TRBD1. Germline loops: CDR1 SQVTM, CDR2 ANQGSEA. The CDR3 sequence is 18 residues long. The V and J ends lost 2 bases and 3 bases, in that order; junction bases with no gene match: 16. The DNA of the CDR3 is TGCAGCGTTGAAATAGTCTTAGGGACAGGGCAGGTACACTATGGCTACACCTTC. Its protein is CSVEIVLGTGQVHYGYTF. Supplemented by reference TRBV29-1 and TRBJ1-2, the full variable domain reads SAVISQKPSRDICQRGTSLTIQCQVDSQVTMMFWYRQQPGQSLTLIATANQGSEATYESGFVIDKFPISRPNLTFSTLTVSNMSPEDSSIYLCSVEIVLGTGQVHYGYTFGSGTRLTVV.

This clone appeared once. The chain carries TRBV5-1 and TRBJ2-2; no reliable D call. V lost 8 bases to trimming and J lost 6 bases, with 20 bases between them. The CDR3 consists of 15 residues. Germline lookup yields CDR1 SGHRS and CDR2 YFSETQ. The CDR3 nucleotides are TGCGCCAGTAGTAACCTCCTACCCAGGCCCGGGGAGCTGTTTTTT. This encodes CASSNLLPRPGELFF. Using reference TRBV5-1 and TRBJ2-2 for the parts outside the CDR3, the full variable domain is KAGVTQTPRYLIKTRGQQVTLSCSPISGHRSVSWYQQTPGQGLQFLFEYFSETQRNKGNFPGRFSGRQFSNSRSEMNVSTLELGDSALYLCASSNLLPRPGELFFGEGSRLTVL.

The chain carries TRBV5-1 and TRBJ2-7, with D tentatively TRBD2 (5 bases). The ends were cut back, 4 bases at V and 3 bases at J, with 11 bases in the middle. The CDR3 loop spans 13 amino acids. Germline-derived CDR1 and CDR2 are SGHRS and YFSETQ. DNA for the CDR3: TGCGCCAGCAGCAACGAGCGGTTCTACGAGCAGTACTTC. Translated, it gives CASSNERFYEQYF.

This clone was picked up a small number of times. The chain joins TRBV27 to TRBJ1-1; 9 bases are a match to TRBD1. CDR3 length equals 15 residues. The V and J ends lost 8 bases and 5 bases, in that order; junction bases with no gene match: 12. Germline V gene data show CDR1 as MNHEY and CDR2 as SMNVEV (reference sequence). This CDR3 reads CASGPVQGAITEAFF. CDR3 bases: TGTGCCAGCGGCCCCGTACAGGGGGCGATTACTGAAGCTTTCTTT.

This clone was seen a handful of times. The chain uses TRBV4-2 and TRBJ2-2; D might be TRBD2 (6 bases). V lost 5 bases, J lost 6 bases, and 19 bases lay in between. Germline CDR1 LGHNA, CDR2 YNFKEQ. This CDR3 has 16 residues. CDR3 sequence reads: CASSGVGGGVPGELFF. Here the CDR3 DNA reads TGTGCCAGCAGCGGCGTCGGGGGAGGCGTGCCCGGGGAGCTGTTTTTT.

The V call is TRBV5-1, the J call TRBJ1-1; a weak D match, TRBD1 (6 bases). The germline V and J ends were trimmed by 0 bases and 8 bases, with 11 bases remaining between them. Germline V lookup: CDR1 SGHRS, CDR2 YFSETQ. This CDR3 comprises 13 residues. The CDR3 region has the DNA TGCGCCAGCAGCTTGGCGAGGACAGACGAAGCTTTCTTT. Amino acid sequence: CASSLARTDEAFF.

This clone was detected once. The V gene is TRBV5-1, the J gene TRBJ2-7, with 9 bases fitting TRBD1. Germline V gene sequence: CDR1 SGHRS, CDR2 YFSETQ. This CDR3 comprises 17 residues. After removal of 4 bases from V and 5 bases from J, the junction contained 16 bases not matched to a gene. The CDR3, as DNA: TGCGCCAGCAGCCCCGCTGCCTCCGGGACAGGGCCCCACGAGCAGTACTTC. Its protein is CASSPAASGTGPHEQYF.

With respect to this clone: Other DNA sequences of this sample code for an identical CDR3. The chain couples TRBV5-1 to TRBJ2-5; D is unresolved. From germline, CDR1 is SGHRS and CDR2 YFSETQ. This CDR3 contains 13 residues. V was pared by 0 bases and J by 4 bases, with 7 bases between. The CDR3 region is CASSLGGPETQYF. CDR3 DNA sequence: TGCGCCAGCAGCTTGGGAGGTCCAGAGACCCAGTACTTC.

This rearrangement joins TRBV19 to TRBJ1-5; D is ambiguous. This CDR3 is built from 11 residues. The germline V gene has CDR1 LNHDA and CDR2 SQIVND (reference sequence). V gave up 9 bases and J gave up 11 bases, with 14 bases separating them. The CDR3 region is CASSRFGAQHF. The CDR3 bases are TGTGCCAGCTCTCGTTTTGGAGCCCAGCATTTT. The full variable domain, its missing parts supplied by reference TRBV19 and TRBJ1-5, is DGGITQSPKYLFRKEGQNVTLSCEQNLNHDAMYWYRQDPGQGLRLIYYSQIVNDFQKGDIAEGYSVSREKKESFPLTVTSAQKNPTAFYLCASSRFGAQHFGDGTRLSIL.

The rearrangement joins TRBV3-1 (or the pseudogene TRBV3-2) to TRBJ1-4, with D unresolved. This CDR3 has 15 residues. Looked up from germline, CDR1 is LGHDT and CDR2 is YNNKEL (reference sequence). With 5 bases removed from V and 8 bases from J, the gap between germline ends came to 18 bases. This CDR3 reads CASSAGSWSGEKLFF. The CDR3 region has the DNA TGTGCCAGCAGCGCGGGGAGTTGGTCGGGCGAAAAACTGTTTTTT.

The chain couples TRBV7-8 to TRBJ1-4; perhaps TRBD1 as D (6 bases). This CDR3 contains 14 residues. V was pared by 4 bases and J by 5 bases, with 11 bases between. Looked up from germline, CDR1 is SGHVS and CDR2 is FQNEAQ. CDR3 sequence (DNA): TGTGCCAGCAGCTCCAACACAGGGAATGAAAAACTGTTTTTT. Translation: CASSSNTGNEKLFF.

This chain joins TRBV5-1 and TRBJ2-5; TRBD2 aligns across 11 bases. The CDR3 is 15 amino acids. Germline V gives CDR1 SGHRS, CDR2 YFSETQ. Germline trimming cut 4 bases from V and 4 bases from J; bases unmatched to any gene: 6. The CDR3 nucleotides are TGCGCCAGCAGCCAGGTAGCGGGGGGGCCAGAGACCCAGTACTTC. This codes for CASSQVAGGPETQYF.

The chain couples TRBV7-6 to TRBJ1-4, with 8 bases fitting TRBD1. This CDR3 is built from 16 residues. The V gene end was trimmed by 5 bases and the J gene end by 8 bases; junction bases not matched to a gene: 13. In germline, CDR1 is SGHVS, CDR2 FNYEAQ. Here the CDR3 reads CASSPTSDRGREKLFF. CDR3 sequence (DNA): TGTGCCAGCAGCCCGACGAGTGACAGGGGTCGAGAAAAACTGTTTTTT. The whole variable domain, filled in from reference TRBV7-6 and TRBJ1-4, reads GAGVSQSPRYKVTKRGQDVALRCDPISGHVSLYWYRQALGQGPEFLTYFNYEAQQDKSGLPNDRFSAERPEGSISTLTIQRTEQRDSAMYRCASSPTSDRGREKLFFGSGTQLSVL.

The chain has TRBV5-1 and TRBJ2-2, with D uncertain. CDR1 SGHRS and CDR2 YFSETQ come from the germline V gene. The CDR3 runs to 14 residues. The V end lost 0 bases, the J end lost 4 bases, and 7 bases lay between the germline ends. The CDR3 coding sequence is TGCGCCAGCAGCTTGGACAGACCCACCGGGGAGCTGTTTTTT. Translated: CASSLDRPTGELFF.

A single count supports this clone. This rearrangement joins TRBV9 to TRBJ2-5; 8 nucleotides align to TRBD2. The V gene's germline CDR1 is SGDLS and CDR2 YYNGEE. The J segment lost 2 bases and the V segment lost 0 bases, leaving 15 bases of the junction unmatched. The CDR3 covers 19 residues. The CDR3, as DNA: TGTGCCAGCAGCGTAGCAGCGGGGAATCAACTAGCGGCACAAGAGACCCAGTACTTC. Its protein is CASSVAAGNQLAAQETQYF.

The chain employs TRBV19 and TRBJ2-1; weak D call: TRBD2 (6 bases). V was shortened by 8 bases and J by 2 bases, with 16 bases between the two germline ends. The CDR3 is 15 amino acids. CDR1 is LNHDA, CDR2 SQIVND, per germline (reference sequence). The CDR3 nucleotides read TGTGCCAGTCACGCCCTAGGCGGGGCCTACAATGAGCAGTTCTTC. Translated, it gives CASHALGGAYNEQFF.